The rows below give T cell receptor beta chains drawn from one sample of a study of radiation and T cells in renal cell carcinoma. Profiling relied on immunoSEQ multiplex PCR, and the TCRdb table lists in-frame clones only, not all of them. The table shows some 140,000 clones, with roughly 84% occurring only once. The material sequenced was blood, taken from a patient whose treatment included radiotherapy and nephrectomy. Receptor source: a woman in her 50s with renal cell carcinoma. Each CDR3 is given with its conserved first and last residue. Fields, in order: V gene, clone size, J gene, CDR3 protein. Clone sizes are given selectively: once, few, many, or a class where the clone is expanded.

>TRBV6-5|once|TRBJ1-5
CASSYGGAGQPQHF
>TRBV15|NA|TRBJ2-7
CATSLGAYEQYF
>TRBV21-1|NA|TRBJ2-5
CASSKAAQGVETQYF
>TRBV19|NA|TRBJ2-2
CASSQQGATGELFF
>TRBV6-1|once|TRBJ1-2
CASSEFNLKTDGYTF
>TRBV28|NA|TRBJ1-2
CASKLVNYGYTF
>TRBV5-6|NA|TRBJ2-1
CASSIGLVIKNEQFF
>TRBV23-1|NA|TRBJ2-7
CASNIPWENYEQYF
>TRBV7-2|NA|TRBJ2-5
CASSQGLAGGQETQYF
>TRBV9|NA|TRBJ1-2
CASSARTQGRGYTF
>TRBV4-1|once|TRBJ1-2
CASSQGDARGYTF
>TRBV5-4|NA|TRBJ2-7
CASSFDARGSDEQYF
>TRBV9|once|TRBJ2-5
CASSVGLAGETQYF
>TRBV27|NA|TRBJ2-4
CASSRGATGRARNIQYF
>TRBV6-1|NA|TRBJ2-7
CASSERDRYEQYF
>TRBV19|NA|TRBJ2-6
CASSSDTLTGANVLTF
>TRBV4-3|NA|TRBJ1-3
CASSQESGNSGPLSGNTIYF
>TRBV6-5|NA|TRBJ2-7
CASSYSPGGQPGEQYF
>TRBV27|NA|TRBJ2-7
CASSLGQGYYEQYF
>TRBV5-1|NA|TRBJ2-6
CASSTGGDSGANVLTF
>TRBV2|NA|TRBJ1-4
CASSELRGQGDEKLFF
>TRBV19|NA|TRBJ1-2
CATAPGRNYGYTF
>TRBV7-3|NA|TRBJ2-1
CASSPNFGGGANNEQFF
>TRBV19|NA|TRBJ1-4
CASNPGSGYEKLFF
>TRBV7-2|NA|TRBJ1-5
CASTPGGGARGNQPQHF
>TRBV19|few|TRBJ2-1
CASSTPSRRRAQVNEQFF
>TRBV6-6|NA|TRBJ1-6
CASSYLGQGDSPLHF
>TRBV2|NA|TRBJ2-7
CASKAGTYEQYF
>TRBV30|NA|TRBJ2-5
CAWTRRPETQYF
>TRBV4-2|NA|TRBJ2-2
CASSQEGGTYVPGELFF
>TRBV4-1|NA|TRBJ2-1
CASSQPLDEQFF
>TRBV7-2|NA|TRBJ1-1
CASSLAGPPMNTEAFF
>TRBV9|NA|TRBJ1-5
CASSDGPNQPQHF
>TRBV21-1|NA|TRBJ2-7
CASSKARRDRDDEQYF
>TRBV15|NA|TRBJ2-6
CATSRDGVSGANVLTF
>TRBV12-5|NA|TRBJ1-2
CASGPAPGQGIDGYTF
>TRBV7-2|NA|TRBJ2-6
CASSLTVAGAGANVLTF
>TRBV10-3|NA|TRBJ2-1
CAISEEAGGSNEQFF